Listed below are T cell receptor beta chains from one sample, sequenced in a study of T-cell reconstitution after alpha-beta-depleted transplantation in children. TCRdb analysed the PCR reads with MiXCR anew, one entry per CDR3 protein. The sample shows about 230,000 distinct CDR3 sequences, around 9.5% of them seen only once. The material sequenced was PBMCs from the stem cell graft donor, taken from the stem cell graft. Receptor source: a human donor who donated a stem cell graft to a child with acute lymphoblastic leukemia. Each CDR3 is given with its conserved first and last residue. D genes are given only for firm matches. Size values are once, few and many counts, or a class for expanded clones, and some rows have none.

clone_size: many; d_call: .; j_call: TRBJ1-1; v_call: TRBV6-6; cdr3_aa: CASTVQGNTEAFF; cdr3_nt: TGTGCCAGCACCGTACAGGGGAACACTGAAGCTTTCTTT
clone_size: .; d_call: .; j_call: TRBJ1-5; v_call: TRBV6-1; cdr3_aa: CASSESGQIQPQHF; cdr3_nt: TGTGCCAGCAGTGAGTCTGGGCAGATTCAGCCCCAGCATTTT
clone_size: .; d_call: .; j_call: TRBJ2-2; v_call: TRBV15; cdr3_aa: CATSRGRSGELFF; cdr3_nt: TGTGCCACCAGCAGAGGTCGGTCCGGGGAGCTGTTTTTT
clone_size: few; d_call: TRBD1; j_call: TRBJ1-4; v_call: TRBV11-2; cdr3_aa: CASSPYGGYRGLATNEKLFF; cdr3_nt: TGTGCCAGCAGCCCCTATGGCGGGTACAGGGGCCTTGCAACTAATGAAAAACTGTTTTTT
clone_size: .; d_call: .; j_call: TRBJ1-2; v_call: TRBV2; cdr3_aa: CASSSRGSRGYTF; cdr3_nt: TGTGCCAGCTCCTCCAGGGGCTCGAGAGGCTACACCTTC
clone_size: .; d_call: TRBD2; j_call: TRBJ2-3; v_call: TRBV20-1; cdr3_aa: CSAPRAGASQDTQYF; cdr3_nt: TGCAGTGCGCCCAGAGCGGGGGCTTCCCAAGATACGCAGTATTTT
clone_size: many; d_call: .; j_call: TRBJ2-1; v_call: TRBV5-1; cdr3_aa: CASSLIGDGSNEQFF; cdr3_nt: TGCGCCAGCAGCTTAATCGGGGACGGTTCCAATGAGCAGTTCTTC
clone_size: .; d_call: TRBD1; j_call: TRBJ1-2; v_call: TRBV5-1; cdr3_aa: CASATGGGYTF; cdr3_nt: TGCGCCAGCGCGACAGGGGGCGGCTACACCTTC
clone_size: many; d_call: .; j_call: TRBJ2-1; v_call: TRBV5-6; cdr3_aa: CASSPRWGSSIVDEQFF; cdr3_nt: TGTGCCAGCAGCCCCAGGTGGGGGAGCTCGATTGTGGATGAGCAGTTCTTC
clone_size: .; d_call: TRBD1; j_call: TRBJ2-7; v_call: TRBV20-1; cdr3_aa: CSARVIQGAYEQYF; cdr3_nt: TGCAGTGCTAGAGTGATACAGGGGGCCTACGAGCAGTACTTC
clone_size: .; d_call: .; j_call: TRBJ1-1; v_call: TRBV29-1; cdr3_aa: CSVKGFLNTEAFF; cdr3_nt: TGCAGCGTAAAGGGCTTTCTTAACACTGAAGCTTTCTTT
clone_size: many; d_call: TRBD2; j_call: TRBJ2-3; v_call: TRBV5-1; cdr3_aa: CASSQGLAGGLDTQYF; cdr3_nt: TGCGCCAGCAGCCAAGGACTAGCGGGGGGCCTAGATACGCAGTATTTT
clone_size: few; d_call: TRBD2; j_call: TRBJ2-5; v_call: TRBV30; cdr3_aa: CAWSRFSGGLFQETQYF; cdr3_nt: TGTGCCTGGAGTCGCTTTAGCGGGGGGCTGTTTCAAGAGACCCAGTACTTC
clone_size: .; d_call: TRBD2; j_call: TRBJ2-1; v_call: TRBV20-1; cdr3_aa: CSAISGGGGGEQFF; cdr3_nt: TGCAGTGCTATCTCTGGCGGGGGGGGAGGGGAGCAGTTCTTC
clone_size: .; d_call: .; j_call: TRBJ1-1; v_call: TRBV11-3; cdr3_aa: CASSLGRGGAENTEAFF; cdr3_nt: TGTGCCAGCAGCTTAGGGCGAGGGGGGGCAGAGAACACTGAAGCTTTCTTT
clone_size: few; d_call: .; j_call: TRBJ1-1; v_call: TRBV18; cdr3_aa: CASSPLEGAWNTEAFF; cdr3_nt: TGTGCCAGCTCACCACTTGAAGGGGCGTGGAACACTGAAGCTTTCTTT
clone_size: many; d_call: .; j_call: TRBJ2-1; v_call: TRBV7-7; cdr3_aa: CASSLTADRYNEQFF; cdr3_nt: TGTGCCAGCAGCCTCACAGCCGACCGATACAATGAGCAGTTCTTC
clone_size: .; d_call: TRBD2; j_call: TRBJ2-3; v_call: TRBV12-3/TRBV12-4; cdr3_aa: CASSFRGTSGTTDTQYF; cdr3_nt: TGTGCCAGCAGTTTTCGCGGGACTAGCGGAACCACAGATACGCAGTATTTT
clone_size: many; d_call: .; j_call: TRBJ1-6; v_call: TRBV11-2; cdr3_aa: CASSPKYRVQSPLHF; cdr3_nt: TGTGCCAGCAGCCCCAAGTACAGGGTGCAATCACCCCTCCACTTT
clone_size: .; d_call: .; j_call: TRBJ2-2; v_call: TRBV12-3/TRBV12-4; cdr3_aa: CASSLSPGTPGELFF; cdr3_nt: TGTGCCAGCAGTTTATCCCCAGGCACCCCCGGGGAGCTGTTTTTT
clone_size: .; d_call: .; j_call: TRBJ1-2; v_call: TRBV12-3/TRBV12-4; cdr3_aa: CASSFGHLVNYGYTF; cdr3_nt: TGTGCCAGCAGTTTCGGGCATCTGGTTAACTATGGCTACACCTTC
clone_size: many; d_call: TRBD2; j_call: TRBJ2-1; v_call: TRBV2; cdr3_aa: CASSEATWTSGGVYNEQFF; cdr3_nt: TGTGCCAGCAGTGAAGCTACCTGGACTAGCGGGGGGGTTTACAATGAGCAGTTCTTC